The rows below give T cell receptor beta chains drawn from one sample of a study of blood T cells in healthy people across ages. Using its own MiXCR run on the 5' RACE reads, TCRdb lists one record per CDR3 protein. The sample includes more than 450,000 distinct CDR3 sequences, 27% of them seen just once. The same data also contributed to another study, on T cells of mothers and their children.

The sequencing sample was made of blood. These receptors were collected from a boy between 2 and 15 years old in good health. The CDR3 runs from the conserved cysteine through the conserved F or W. D genes are given only for firm matches. Clone size, where shown, is once, few, many, or a class for clones that have expanded.

NA few TRBJ2-7 TRBV12-3/TRBV12-4 TGTGCCAGCAGTTCCCCAGGGACCCCCTACGAGCAGTACTTC CASSSPGTPYEQYF
NA NA TRBJ2-5 TRBV29-1 TGCAGCGTTGAAGATCCTGTCGGGGGAGGAGAGACCCAGTACTTC CSVEDPVGGGETQYF
TRBD1 few TRBJ2-7 TRBV9 TGTGCCAGCAGCGCCACGCCGGGACAGGGATTTTTCGAGCAGTACTTC CASSATPGQGFFEQYF
NA few TRBJ2-7 TRBV6-5 TGTGCCAGCAGTTACGCAGGTCCGGCCTACGAGCAGTACTTC CASSYAGPAYEQYF
NA once TRBJ1-2 TRBV15 TGTGCCACCAGCAGAGATGGGTCAAGCTATGGCTACACCTTC CATSRDGSSYGYTF
TRBD1 NA TRBJ1-1 TRBV2 TGTGCCAGCAGCGCGCGAACAGGGGGCTCGAACACTGAAGCTTTCTTT CASSARTGGSNTEAFF
TRBD2 NA TRBJ2-3 TRBV12-3/TRBV12-4 TGTGCCAGCAGTTCACTAGCGGGGGGGTCTGGAGATACGCAGTATTTT CASSSLAGGSGDTQYF
NA few TRBJ2-7 TRBV13 TGTGCCAGCAGCGCCACCGCCCTCGGGACTCACGAGCAGTACTTC CASSATALGTHEQYF
TRBD2 few TRBJ2-7 TRBV15 TGTGCCACCAGCAGAGAACGGGGCGGGGGGTCCTACGAGCAGTACTTC CATSRERGGGSYEQYF
NA few TRBJ1-1 TRBV7-9 TGTGCCAGCAGCTTAAACAGATTCATGAACACTGAAGCTTTCTTT CASSLNRFMNTEAFF
TRBD2 few TRBJ2-1 TRBV2 TGTGCCAGCAGTGCGAAACTAGCGGGGTACAATGAGCAGTTCTTC CASSAKLAGYNEQFF
TRBD2 few TRBJ2-3 TRBV20-1 TGCAGTGCCCAGACTAGCGTGGGCACAGATACGCAGTATTTT CSAQTSVGTDTQYF
TRBD2 few TRBJ2-1 TRBV20-1 TGCAGTGCTAGAGACACGGGACTACCCTCCGGGAATGAGCAGTTCTTC CSARDTGLPSGNEQFF
NA many TRBJ2-5 TRBV12-3/TRBV12-4 TGTGCCAGCAGTTATGGGGGTGGAGAGACCCAGTACTTC CASSYGGGETQYF
NA NA TRBJ2-7 TRBV19 TGTGCCAGTAGTATGAGCGGATACGAGCAGTACTTC CASSMSGYEQYF
TRBD2 NA TRBJ2-3 TRBV2 TGTGCCAGCAGTTATCCGGGACTAGCGGGGGCCTTCTATGACACAGATACGCAGTATTTT CASSYPGLAGAFYDTDTQYF
NA NA TRBJ2-1 TRBV7-2 TGTGCCAGCAGCTTAGGAATAGGGACCTACAATGAGCAGTTCTTC CASSLGIGTYNEQFF
NA few TRBJ1-5 TRBV19 TGTGCCAGTAGTCGGGACATAGATCAGCCCCAGCATTTT CASSRDIDQPQHF
NA few TRBJ1-2 TRBV5-1 TGCGCCAGCAGCGGAGACGGGAGATCCAATAATGGCTACACCTTC CASSGDGRSNNGYTF
NA NA TRBJ2-5 TRBV11-2 TGTGCCAGCAGCTTAGATCCGGGACGAGAGACCCAGTACTTC CASSLDPGRETQYF
TRBD2 once TRBJ2-7 TRBV5-1 TGCGCCAGCAGCTTGGAGTCTAGCGGGACCGCCTACGAGCAGTACTTC CASSLESSGTAYEQYF
TRBD2 few TRBJ2-5 TRBV7-6 TGTGCCAGCAGCTCAACTAGCGGCGGTCTGGGGAAGACCCAGTACTTC CASSSTSGGLGKTQYF
TRBD2 NA TRBJ2-7 TRBV27 TGTGCCAGCAGCCCGGGACTAGGATTGTACGAGCAGTACTTC CASSPGLGLYEQYF
NA few TRBJ2-5 TRBV12-5 TGTGCTAGTGGCTGGACAGCTAAAGAGACCCAGTACTTC CASGWTAKETQYF
TRBD2 once TRBJ2-1 TRBV5-1 TGCGCCAGCAGCTTGGTTCCGGCTAGCGGGGGGTACAATGAGCAGTTCTTC CASSLVPASGGYNEQFF
TRBD1 NA TRBJ1-2 TRBV6-5 TGTGCCAGCAGTTCCACCACCACGCCTACCGACAGGGAAGGGTATGGCTACACCTTC CASSSTTTPTDREGYGYTF
NA NA TRBJ2-1 TRBV7-3 TGTGCCAGCAGCTTAGGCTCAGGCAGTGAGCAGTTCTTC CASSLGSGSEQFF
NA NA TRBJ1-2 TRBV4-1 TGCGCCAGCAGCAGACCGGACAACTATGGCTACACCTTC CASSRPDNYGYTF
NA few TRBJ1-1 TRBV2 TGTGCCAGCACTACACTGGGGGGTGGGTACACTGAAGCTTTCTTT CASTTLGGGYTEAFF
NA few TRBJ2-2 TRBV4-1 TGCGCCAGCAGCCAAGTGCCGCCTAGCACCGGGGAGCTGTTTTTT CASSQVPPSTGELFF
TRBD1 NA TRBJ1-1 TRBV12-3/TRBV12-4 TGTGCCAGCAGTTCCCGGACAGGGGCCAACACTGAAGCTTTCTTT CASSSRTGANTEAFF